This T cell receptor beta chain was captured by sequencing in a study of T cell responses to AZD1222 COVID-19 vaccine (dated by TCRdb to about 2021). General notes on the study: A total of 230 or so trial participants underwent TCR sequencing, of whom around 200 received two doses of AZD1222 and some 25 received two doses of the MenACWY control vaccine. Trial participants were enrolled by age into subgroups of 18-55, 56-69 and 70-plus years, and around 150, 28 and 57 TCR-sequenced participants, respectively, were included in these subgroups.

The CDR3 regions of human TCRbeta chains were analyzed by immunosequencing. Per the authors' processing: Repertoire TCRs were matched against a reference library of SARS-CoV-2-specific TCRs generated with the MIRA antigen-specificity platform. Breadth was defined as the fraction of unique TCRs that were SARS-CoV-2-associated. Depth was defined as the fraction of total T cells that were SARS-CoV-2-associated. Using the MIRA data, every spike-specific TCR was mapped to the spike region that the TCR reacted to and assigned to either a CD4 or a CD8 class. Log10-transformed breadth and depth values were compared by one-way ANOVA with Sidak's multiple comparisons tests. Not all clones reach the TCRdb copy of this immuneACCESS table, which keeps in-frame sequences only. Checked studies attribute under half of the gap to unresolved V genes and leave the rest unexplained. That table furnishes V, J and clone size, whereas the DNA furnished D and trimming. This sample holds over 130,000 clones; 80% to 95% were observed only once. The ten largest clones represent approximately 3.8% of the sample.

What this sample's time point label stands for: about 28 days (+/-7) after the second vaccine dose. AZD1222 recipients given second doses at about 4 weeks or at about 12 weeks were pooled, since spike-specific TCR depth and breadth were not found to differ between the two schedules. Vaccinee samples were obtained from the UK trials COV001 and COV002, which included a single-blind randomized controlled phase 2/3 trial of AZD1222 (ChAdOx1 nCoV-19) in healthy adults. For TCRbeta chain sequencing, PBMC samples from trial participants were taken at day 0 and at day 28 after the second dose. Counted from cysteine to phenylalanine, this CDR3 has 14 amino acids. Of the read, only the CDR3 DNA is kept; its 42 bases are in frame from base 1. The junction carries 12 bases between V and J, which are trimmed by 3 bases and 9 bases respectively. The germline V gene sets CDR1 to KGHSH and CDR2 to LQKENI. The research as a whole found: The 56-69-year group was small, and its depth increase did not reach significance, likely because of low power. Vaccine-associated CD4 TCRs spanned the whole spike protein, with dominant responses in regions 160-218 and 743-854. Reportedly, almost half of the unique spike-specific TCRs recognized epitopes lying outside the regions that are mutated in the B.1.351 and B.1.1.7 variants. Because no day 14 peak-response samples were available, repertoires were characterized only after the peak T cell response. Conclusions about previously exposed vaccinees are limited, since just a handful of AZD1222 recipients were seropositive for SARS-CoV-2 at baseline. Participants were mostly white British, with more females than males. The authors suggested clonal diversity may have been underestimated. Spike-specific TCR breadth and depth rose significantly after two AZD1222 doses compared with day 0 and with MenACWY recipients.

This clone appeared once. Its antigen has not been determined. Base qualities are missing; no much larger clone stands one base away. This receptor was identified in an adult who received the AZD1222 COVID-19 vaccine. The sequences come from peripheral blood, collected 28 days after the second AZD1222 dose. The rearranged segments are TRBV18 and TRBJ1-6, with the D gene not confidently named. Here the CDR3 is given as CASSPGVLGSPLHF. In nucleotide form, the sequence is TGTGCCAGCTCACCGGGTGTACTTGGTTCACCCCTCCACTTT.